The clone carrying this T cell receptor (beta chain) showed up just a few times. The data are from a study of control samples from healthy donors and cancer patients. TCRdb's table, derived via immunoSEQ multiplex PCR, lists solely in-frame clones and lacks some. The profile shows fewer than 500,000 clones, 90% of them singletons. Germline trimming cut 6 bases from V and 4 bases from J; bases unmatched to any gene: 8. This CDR3 is built from 14 residues. Germline lookup yields CDR1 SGHKS and CDR2 YYEKEE (reference sequence). The gene calls are TRBV5-5 and TRBJ1-2, with TRBD1 matching 8 bases. Sequencing used PBMCs. This clonotype was obtained from a man in his forties or fifties with head and neck cancer. This CDR3 reads CASTRPGGIYGYTF. DNA for the CDR3: TGTGCCAGCACCCGACCAGGGGGCATCTATGGCTACACCTTC.